This T cell receptor (beta chain) was recovered during a study of T cells in localized non-small cell lung cancer. Study conclusions and caveats: Sequencing covered just one tumor region, so heterogeneity cannot be ruled out. In adjacent lung appeared a median 57 of the top 100 tumor clones. Measurement of T cell clonality placed uninvolved adjacent lung highest, above the level in tumor.

Points on this clone: Its antigen is still unknown.

The CDR3 length is 16 residues. J gave up 4 bases and V 5 bases, and 12 bases lay outside the gene matches. Germline CDR1 reads SEHNR; CDR2 reads FQNEAQ (reference sequence). Produced via immunoSEQ multiplex PCR; TCRdb's table is partial and in-frame only. This table holds around 41,000 clones, about 86% found once. The rearrangement links TRBV7-9 to TRBJ2-7, with 9 bases aligning to TRBD2. The sample consisted of peripheral blood, taken before any cancer treatment. The TCR originated in a man aged 35-69 years with stage I lung adenocarcinoma. The CDR3 DNA follows: TGTGCCAGCAGCCCCGGGTGGCGGGAGGGCCTGTACGAGCAGTACTTC. Protein product: CASSPGWREGLYEQYF. Using reference TRBV7-9 and TRBJ2-7 for the parts outside the CDR3, the full variable domain is DTGVSQNPRHKITKRGQNVTFRCDPISEHNRLYWYRQTLGQGPEFLTYFQNEAQLEKSRLLSDRFSAERPKGSFSTLEIQRTEQGDSAMYLCASSPGWREGLYEQYFGPGTRLTVT.